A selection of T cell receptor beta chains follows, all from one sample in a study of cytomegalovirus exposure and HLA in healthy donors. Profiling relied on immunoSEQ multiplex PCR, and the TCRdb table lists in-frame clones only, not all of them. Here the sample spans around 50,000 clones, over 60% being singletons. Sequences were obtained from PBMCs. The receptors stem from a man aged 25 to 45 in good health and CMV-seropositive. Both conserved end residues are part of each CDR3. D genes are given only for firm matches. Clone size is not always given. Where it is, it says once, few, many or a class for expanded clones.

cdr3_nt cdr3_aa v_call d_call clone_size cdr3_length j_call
TGTGCCAGCAGCCCGGGACAGGGGTATGGCTACACCTTC CASSPGQGYGYTF TRBV5-5 TRBD1 - 13 TRBJ1-2
TGTGCCAGCAGTTACGATGTGGGCGAAAAACTGTTTTTT CASSYDVGEKLFF TRBV6-5 - few 13 TRBJ1-4
TGTGCCAGCAGCACACTCCAAGAGGCCCAAGAGCAGTACTTC CASSTLQEAQEQYF TRBV7-9 - - 14 TRBJ2-7
TGTGCCAGCAGTGTAAGGACAGGGTCCACCGGGGAGCTGTTTTTT CASSVRTGSTGELFF TRBV6-1 TRBD1 - 15 TRBJ2-2
TGCGCCAGCGGGACTAGCAAAGAGACCCAGTACTTC CASGTSKETQYF TRBV5-1 TRBD2 medium-sized 12 TRBJ2-5
TGTGCCAGCAGCAGGGGCGATCAGCCCCAGCATTTT CASSRGDQPQHF TRBV2 - - 12 TRBJ1-5
TGTGCCAGCAACCTCGGGTATGGCTACACCTTC CASNLGYGYTF TRBV28 - - 11 TRBJ1-2
TGTGCCAGCAGCGAAGGACAGGGCTATGGCTACACCTTC CASSEGQGYGYTF TRBV9 TRBD1 once 13 TRBJ1-2
TGCGCCAGCGCTAGCGGGGGGGCGGGCACAGATACGCAGTATTTT CASASGGAGTDTQYF TRBV10-2 TRBD2 - 15 TRBJ2-3
TGTGCCAGCAACCCGGGACAGGTGTCGGGCAATCAGCCCCAGCATTTT CASNPGQVSGNQPQHF TRBV6-6 TRBD1 few 16 TRBJ1-5
TGTGCCAGCAGACAGGGGGCGTCCTATAATTCACCCCTCCACTTT CASRQGASYNSPLHF TRBV2 TRBD1 few 15 TRBJ1-6
TGTGCCAGCAGCTGGAGTACGGGGGGCACAGATACGCAGTATTTT CASSWSTGGTDTQYF TRBV5-4 - few 15 TRBJ2-3
TGCAGCGTTGGGGCGAGATTGGTGGACGAGCAGTACTTC CSVGARLVDEQYF TRBV29-1 - - 13 TRBJ2-7
TGTGCCAGCTCACCACCGAGCAGAGGCCCCGTATCTTACGAGCAGTACTTC CASSPPSRGPVSYEQYF TRBV18 - once 17 TRBJ2-7
TGCGCCAGCAGCTTGGGACAGATGAACACTGAAGCTTTCTTT CASSLGQMNTEAFF TRBV5-1 - - 14 TRBJ1-1
TGTGCCAGCAGCGTGGCGGGACTTACGAACACTGAAGCTTTCTTT CASSVAGLTNTEAFF TRBV9 - few 15 TRBJ1-1
TGCGCCAGCAGCTTGGGGGACAGGGCTTTACAGTACTTC CASSLGDRALQYF TRBV5-1 TRBD1 - 13 TRBJ2-7
TGCGCCAGCAGCTCTGGACAGTCCTTCTCTGGAAACACCATATATTTT CASSSGQSFSGNTIYF TRBV5-1 - few 16 TRBJ1-3
TGTGCCAGCAGCCTTCCCAGAGGGACAGGTTATCAGCCCCAGCATTTT CASSLPRGTGYQPQHF TRBV14 TRBD1 - 16 TRBJ1-5
TGCAGCGTCATCGGGACACCCAGCGTCGGGGAGACCCAGTACTTC CSVIGTPSVGETQYF TRBV29-1 - once 15 TRBJ2-5
TGTGCCAGTAGTATCCCCGGTCGGGTAGCAATGTCGGTCAATGAGCAGTTCTTC CASSIPGRVAMSVNEQFF TRBV19 - - 18 TRBJ2-1
TGTGCCAGCAGTGACGGGGTTAGCGGGGCCGAGCAGTACTTC CASSDGVSGAEQYF TRBV6-1 TRBD2 few 14 TRBJ2-7
TGTGCCAGCAGTGCCAGACAGGGGGGGAACACTGAAGCTTTCTTT CASSARQGGNTEAFF TRBV6-1 TRBD1 - 15 TRBJ1-1
TGTGCCAGCAGCTTGACAGGGCCGGAAGCTTTCTTT CASSLTGPEAFF TRBV11-2 TRBD1 - 12 TRBJ1-1
TGTGCCAGCAGCCAGTTGGGGAGGGGGACTGAAGCTTTCTTT CASSQLGRGTEAFF TRBV14 - - 14 TRBJ1-1
TGTGCCAGTAGTCTCGGCCCCCGGGACAGGTACACAGATACGCAGTATTTT CASSLGPRDRYTDTQYF TRBV19 TRBD1 - 17 TRBJ2-3
TGTGCCAGCAGCTGGGGCCACGAGCAGTACTTC CASSWGHEQYF TRBV5-6 - - 11 TRBJ2-7